This record concerns one T cell receptor beta chain sequence. Assay used: immunoSEQ multiplex PCR; TCRdb lists only in-frame clones, some missing. The sample lists millions of clones, 85% to 95% occurring once. This entry is derived from a study of shared clonotypes between healthy human individuals. Germline V gene lookup returns CDR1 MRHNA and CDR2 SNTAGT. The V gene lost 4 bases and the J gene lost 2 bases, with 8 bases spanning the gap. This CDR3 comprises 14 residues. The clonotype comes from a man between 18 and 35 years old in good health. The rearrangement links TRBV6-4 to TRBJ2-2, with D possibly matching TRBD1 (5 bases). Input material: naive CD4+ T cells sorted from blood. Subset here: CD45RA+ positively selected. CDR3 sequence (DNA): TGTGCCAGCAGTGCACAGGCTAACACCGGGGAGCTGTTTTTT. Translated: CASSAQANTGELFF.